The 26 T cell receptor beta chains in this list originate from one sample, sequenced in a study of cytomegalovirus exposure and HLA in healthy donors. A multiplex PCR was run with 60 Vbeta primers and 13 Jbeta primers. Assay used: immunoSEQ multiplex PCR; TCRdb lists only in-frame clones, some missing. This sample's table has 85,000 to 90,000 clones. The sample comprised PBMCs. These receptors came from a man aged 50 to 59 in good health and CMV-seropositive.

The J gene is TRBJ2-7, the V gene TRBV4-2, with 9 positions matching TRBD1. V gave up 0 bases and J gave up 4 bases; unmatched junction bases: 1. The germline gives CDR1 LGHNA, CDR2 YNFKEQ. The CDR3 contains 14 residues. Written as DNA, the CDR3 is TGTGCCAGCAGCCAAGAGGACAGGGGTTACGAGCAGTACTTC. This sequence encodes CASSQEDRGYEQYF.

The J gene is TRBJ2-1, the V gene TRBV5-1, with D tentatively TRBD2 (5 bases). The germline V gene encodes CDR1 SGHRS and CDR2 YFSETQ. The V end lost 6 bases, the J end lost 7 bases, and 20 bases lay between the germline ends. The CDR3 runs to 15 residues. CDR3 in DNA: TGCGCCAGCAAATATTCCCGGGAAGGGAAAAATGAGCAGTTCTTC. Amino acids: CASKYSREGKNEQFF.

The J gene is TRBJ1-5, the V gene TRBV7-9, with D possibly being TRBD1 (5 bases). Trimming removed 1 base at V and 4 bases at J, with 8 bases between. Per the germline V gene, CDR1 is SEHNR and CDR2 is FQNEAQ (reference sequence). The CDR3 extends over 14 amino acids. The CDR3 nucleotides are TGTGCCAGCAGCTTAGGGGGCCCAAATCAGCCCCAGCATTTT. Translation gives CASSLGGPNQPQHF.

The chain combines TRBV7-8 with TRBJ1-2; D is perhaps TRBD1 (6 bases). Germline lookup yields CDR1 SGHVS and CDR2 FQNEAQ. The CDR3 runs to 15 residues. V gave up 1 base and J gave up 4 bases, with 13 bases separating them. The CDR3 reads CASSLVAAGVYGYTF. CDR3 nucleotides: TGTGCCAGCAGCTTAGTCGCAGCAGGGGTCTATGGCTACACCTTC.

This chain connects TRBV6-5 to TRBJ1-2; D not resolved. Trimming left V 6 bases short and J 3 bases short, with 5 bases between. Germline CDR1 reads MNHEY; CDR2 reads SVGAGI. This CDR3 has 11 amino acids. In nucleotides, the CDR3 is TGTGCCAGCAGGGCGGACTATGGCTACACCTTC. This translates into CASRADYGYTF.

This rearrangement joins TRBV11-2 to TRBJ1-1; D is ambiguous. The CDR3 sequence is 14 residues long. The germline CDR1 and CDR2 sequences are SGHAT and FQNNGV. Trimming took 2 bases from V and 0 from J, leaving 7 bases between them. The CDR3 protein is CASSLSGMNTEAFF. CDR3 DNA: TGTGCCAGCAGCTTAAGTGGCATGAACACTGAAGCTTTCTTT.

The rearrangement uses TRBV19 and TRBJ2-7; 10 bases are a match to TRBD2. The V and J ends lost 3 bases and 9 bases, in that order; junction bases with no gene match: 5. Germline lookup yields CDR1 LNHDA and CDR2 SQIVND (reference sequence). The CDR3 contains 13 residues. CDR3 in DNA: TGTGCCAGTAGTATCGGACTAGCGGACAGGCAGTACTTC. It yields the protein CASSIGLADRQYF.

The chain couples TRBV4-3 to TRBJ2-3; 8 nucleotides agree with TRBD1. This CDR3 is built from 16 residues. The trim removed 2 bases at V and 4 bases at J, leaving 8 bases unmatched. Germline V gene lookup returns CDR1 LGHNA and CDR2 YSLEER. The CDR3 DNA reads TGCGCCAGCAGCCAACAAGGACAGGGTTCCCCAGATACGCAGTATTTT. Protein sequence: CASSQQGQGSPDTQYF.

The chain carries TRBV5-4 and TRBJ1-1; the D gene is possibly TRBD1 (5 bases). The germline gives CDR1 SGHNT, CDR2 YYREEE (reference sequence). V gave up 3 bases and J gave up 1 base, with 7 bases separating them. The CDR3 is made up of 13 amino acids. The DNA of the CDR3 is TGTGCCAGCAGCTACGACAGGAACACTGAAGCTTTCTTT. Its protein is CASSYDRNTEAFF.

The J gene is TRBJ2-2, the V gene TRBV19; 7 bases fit TRBD1. CDR3 length equals 14 residues. J was trimmed by 7 bases and V by 9 bases; bases with no gene match: 11. Germline CDR1 and CDR2: LNHDA and SQIVND (reference sequence). The chain's CDR3 is CASRLGTVHGELFF. Here the CDR3 DNA reads TGTGCCAGCCGCCTTGGGACAGTTCACGGGGAGCTGTTTTTT.

V gene TRBV4-2 combines with J gene TRBJ2-2; 9 nucleotides align to TRBD2. CDR1 and CDR2 from the germline V gene are LGHNA and YNFKEQ. V trimming: 0 bases; J trimming: 7 bases; junction bases outside the gene matches: 9. This CDR3 has 17 residues. This CDR3 is CASSQDRAGGFGGELFF. Written as DNA, the CDR3 is TGTGCCAGCAGCCAAGATCGGGCGGGAGGGTTTGGCGGGGAGCTGTTTTTT.

The chain employs TRBV7-9 and TRBJ2-4; 15 positions agree with TRBD2. CDR3 length equals 18 residues. Germline lookup yields CDR1 SEHNR and CDR2 FQNEAQ (reference sequence). The trim removed 4 bases at V and 5 bases at J, leaving 9 bases unmatched. This CDR3 is CASSWGLAGGGAENIQYF. The CDR3 nucleotides are TGTGCCAGCAGCTGGGGACTAGCGGGAGGAGGGGCGGAAAACATTCAGTACTTC.

The V call is TRBV30, the J call TRBJ1-4, with D possibly matching TRBD1 (6 bases). V was cut by 8 bases and J by 10 bases, with 14 bases left in between. The germline V gene has CDR1 GTSNPN and CDR2 SVGIG (reference sequence). This CDR3 is built from 11 residues. The CDR3 bases are TGTGCCGGACAGATCGGCAGAAAACTGTTTTTT. Residues: CAGQIGRKLFF. The variable domain in full, with the rest retrieved from reference TRBV30 and TRBJ1-4, is SQTIHQWPATLVQPVGSPLSLECTVEGTSNPNLYWYRQAAGRGLQLLFYSVGIGQISSEVPQNLSASRPQDRQFILSSKKLLLSDSGFYLCAGQIGRKLFFGSGTQLSVL.

The chain employs TRBV4-1 and TRBJ2-3, with 8 bases matching TRBD2. The V gene's germline CDR1 is MGHRA and CDR2 YSYEKL. Unmatched junction bases numbered 7, after V lost 1 base and J lost 4 bases. This CDR3 region has 16 residues. CDR3 sequence: CASSQVAGRRSDTQYF. The CDR3 nucleotides are TGCGCCAGCAGCCAAGTAGCGGGAAGGCGATCAGATACGCAGTATTTT.

V and J are TRBV29-1 and TRBJ1-1, with D unclear. Germline CDR1 SQVTM, CDR2 ANQGSEA. The length of the CDR3 is 10 residues. Written as DNA, the CDR3 is TGCGGAGTCAGGAACACTGAAGCTTTCTTT. This encodes CGVRNTEAFF.

The rearrangement links TRBV4-2 to TRBJ2-2; tentative D call: TRBD2 (5 bases). Germline CDR1 reads LGHNA; CDR2 reads YNFKEQ. This CDR3 region has 15 residues. Trimming took off 1 base at V and 4 bases at J, with 10 bases between the two ends. The CDR3 protein is CASSQGSALTGELFF. As DNA, the CDR3 is TGTGCCAGCAGCCAAGGTAGCGCCCTCACCGGGGAGCTGTTTTTT.

V is TRBV27 and J is TRBJ2-7; the match to TRBD1 covers 7 bases. The CDR3 is 14 residues long. CDR1 is MNHEY and CDR2 is SMNVEV in the germline V gene (reference sequence). V dropped 8 bases and J dropped 0; count of bases not matched to a gene: 7. CDR3 protein: CASSFDRDSYEQYF. CDR3 coding DNA: TGTGCCAGCTCCTTCGACAGGGACTCCTACGAGCAGTACTTC.

The gene calls are TRBV6-5 and TRBJ2-7; 11 nucleotides align to TRBD2. Unmatched junction bases numbered 6, after V lost 2 bases and J lost 3 bases. This CDR3 has 16 amino acids. CDR1 MNHEY and CDR2 SVGAGI come from the germline V gene. CDR3 region: CASSYATGTSGYEQYF. The CDR3 bases are TGTGCCAGCAGTTACGCCACCGGGACTAGCGGCTACGAGCAGTACTTC.

CDR3 DNA sequence: TGCGCCAGCGGGAGGGACATCTCGGGATCTGGGGCCAACGTCCTGACTTTC. Translation: CASGRDISGSGANVLTF. The V gene is TRBV23-1, the J gene TRBJ2-6; D possibly corresponds to TRBD2 (7 bases). TRBV23-1 is labeled an ORF, and its function is uncertain. Trimming removed 8 bases at V and 1 base at J, with 18 bases between. CDR3 size: 17 residues.

This chain uses TRBV9 with TRBJ2-3; D ambiguous. Germline V gene data show CDR1 as SGDLS and CDR2 as YYNGEE. The CDR3 length is 14 residues. V dropped 2 bases and J dropped 2 bases, with 9 bases sitting between them. The DNA of the CDR3 is TGTGCCAGCAGCGTCGACATACACACAGATACGCAGTATTTT. Translating it yields CASSVDIHTDTQYF.

The chain links TRBV5-1 to TRBJ1-4; possible D gene TRBD1, 6 bases. The germline V gene has CDR1 SGHRS and CDR2 YFSETQ. The CDR3 spans 14 residues. V gave up 4 bases and J gave up 7 bases, with 14 bases separating them. The CDR3 DNA is TGCGCCAGCAGCCCTAGGACAGACGGTGAAAAACTGTTTTTT. This translates into CASSPRTDGEKLFF.

The V gene is TRBV29-1, the J gene TRBJ2-7; no reliable D call. The CDR3 runs to 14 residues. Trimming took 4 bases from V and 0 from J, leaving 13 bases between them. Looked up from germline, CDR1 is SQVTM and CDR2 is ANQGSEA. The CDR3 region is CSVGEVRSSYEQYF. CDR3 in DNA: TGCAGCGTTGGAGAAGTGAGGAGCTCCTACGAGCAGTACTTC.

The genes are TRBV5-6 and TRBJ1-1; D unclear. Germline-derived CDR1 and CDR2 are SGHDT and YYEEEE. V gave up 1 base and J gave up 1 base, with 11 bases separating them. The CDR3 extends over 15 amino acids. The CDR3 DNA follows: TGTGCCAGCAGCTTGTTTCCGGGGTCGAACACTGAAGCTTTCTTT. Translated: CASSLFPGSNTEAFF.

This sequence joins TRBV6-6 and TRBJ2-5, with TRBD2 as a possible D gene (5 bases). There are 15 residues in the CDR3. V was shortened by 7 bases and J by 11 bases, with 26 bases between the two germline ends. CDR1 and CDR2 (germline): MNHNY, SVGAGI (reference sequence). The CDR3 nucleotides read TGTGCCAGCACTCCGGCAGGTCCTATTGGTTGGGAGCAGTACTTC. The encoded protein is CASTPAGPIGWEQYF.

The chain couples TRBV7-6 to TRBJ2-7; 8 bases are a match to TRBD2. The CDR3 extends over 14 amino acids. V was pared by 6 bases and J by 1 base, with 5 bases of the junction left unmatched. Germline-derived CDR1 and CDR2 are SGHVS and FNYEAQ. CDR3 in amino acids: CASSIAGPSYEQYF. DNA of the CDR3: TGTGCCAGCAGTATAGCGGGGCCGTCCTACGAGCAGTACTTC. The full variable domain, rest sourced from reference TRBV7-6 and TRBJ2-7, is GAGVSQSPRYKVTKRGQDVALRCDPISGHVSLYWYRQALGQGPEFLTYFNYEAQQDKSGLPNDRFSAERPEGSISTLTIQRTEQRDSAMYRCASSIAGPSYEQYFGPGTRLTVT.

In nucleotides, the CDR3 is TGTGCCAGCAGCGTAGGGACGGGAGGAGACACCATATATTTT. Its translation is CASSVGTGGDTIYF. V and J are TRBV9 and TRBJ1-3; D unresolved. The ends were cut back, 0 bases at V and 8 bases at J, with 12 bases in the middle. This CDR3 spans 14 amino acids. Germline CDR1 is SGDLS and CDR2 is YYNGEE.